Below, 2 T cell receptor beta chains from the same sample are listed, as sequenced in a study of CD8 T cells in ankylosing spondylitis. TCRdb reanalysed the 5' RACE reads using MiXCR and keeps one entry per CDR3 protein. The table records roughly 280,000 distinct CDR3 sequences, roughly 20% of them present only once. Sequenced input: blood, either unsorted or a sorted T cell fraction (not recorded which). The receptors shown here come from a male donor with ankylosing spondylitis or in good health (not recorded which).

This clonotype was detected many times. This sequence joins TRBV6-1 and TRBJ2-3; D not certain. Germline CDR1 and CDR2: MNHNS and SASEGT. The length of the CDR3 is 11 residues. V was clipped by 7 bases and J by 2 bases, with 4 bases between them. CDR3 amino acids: CASIYTDTQYF. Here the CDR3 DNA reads TGTGCCAGCATTTACACAGATACGCAGTATTTT.

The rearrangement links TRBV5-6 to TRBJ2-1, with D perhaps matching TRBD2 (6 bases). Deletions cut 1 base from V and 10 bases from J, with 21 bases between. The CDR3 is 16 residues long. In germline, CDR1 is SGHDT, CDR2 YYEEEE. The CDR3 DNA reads TGTGCCAGCAGCTTGATGGGGGAAAGACTAGGTCCAGAGCAGTTCTTC. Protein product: CASSLMGERLGPEQFF.